The 9 T cell receptor beta chains presented below share a single source sample, sequenced in a study of T cell responses to AZD1222 COVID-19 vaccine. Data came from immunoSEQ multiplex PCR; TCRdb stores just in-frame clones and leaves some out. The repertoire holds approximately 140,000 clones, with 80% to 95% as singletons. Sample: peripheral blood, taken 28 days after the second AZD1222 dose. The receptors come from an adult who received the AZD1222 COVID-19 vaccine.

This chain connects TRBV10-3 to TRBJ1-2, with TRBD1 as a possible D gene (5 bases). V shed 7 bases and J shed 0 bases, with 18 bases lying between them. The CDR3 has 16 amino acids. Germline-derived CDR1 and CDR2 are ENHRY and SYGVKD. The CDR3 DNA reads TGTGCCATCACCGAGTTTCAGGGTTCCTCTAACTATGGCTACACCTTC. Amino acids: CAITEFQGSSNYGYTF.

V usage is TRBV19 and J usage is TRBJ1-2; 8 bases match TRBD1. The germline gives CDR1 LNHDA, CDR2 SQIVND (reference sequence). There are 15 residues in the CDR3. V shed 5 bases, J shed 6 bases, and the junction held 11 bases outside the gene matches. DNA for the CDR3: TGTGCCAGTAGTTCTCGGACAGGGCTGGGGAATGGCTACACCTTC. Translated: CASSSRTGLGNGYTF.

The chain employs TRBV3-1 (or the pseudogene TRBV3-2) and TRBJ2-1; perhaps TRBD2 as D (6 bases). Looked up from germline, CDR1 is LGHDT and CDR2 is YNNKEL (reference sequence). CDR3 length: 15 amino acids. V lost 6 bases and J lost 4, with 16 bases in between. DNA for the CDR3: TGTGCCAGCAGTTTGGCGGGAAGGACATACAATGAGCAGTTCTTC. As protein: CASSLAGRTYNEQFF.

CDR3 in amino acids: CAISEGARNYGYTF. DNA of the CDR3: TGTGCCATCAGTGAGGGGGCCCGTAACTATGGCTACACCTTC. This rearrangement joins TRBV10-3 to TRBJ1-2; maybe TRBD1 (5 bases). Germline-derived CDR1 and CDR2 are ENHRY and SYGVKD. Trimming took 2 bases from V and 1 from J, leaving 8 bases between them. This CDR3 spans 14 amino acids.

The chain has TRBV6-1 and TRBJ1-6, with no clear D. Between the trimmed V and J ends, which lost 3 bases and 7 bases, there was a span of 7 bases. The CDR3 has 13 amino acids. The germline CDR1 and CDR2 sequences are MNHNS and SASEGT. CDR3 residues: CASSESSNSPLHF. The CDR3 nucleotides read TGTGCCAGCAGTGAGAGTAGCAATTCACCCCTCCACTTT.

The chain links TRBV2 to TRBJ2-2; a possible D gene is TRBD2 (5 bases). The V and J ends lost 1 base and 4 bases respectively, with 10 bases between them. Germline V CDR1 and CDR2: SNHLY, FYNNEI. This CDR3 region has 15 residues. The CDR3 is CASSEVAGSTGELFF. The CDR3, as DNA: TGTGCCAGCAGTGAAGTCGCGGGTAGCACCGGGGAGCTGTTTTTT.

The CDR3 sequence is CASSLSGGNEKLFF. DNA of the CDR3: TGTGCCAGCAGCCTGAGTGGAGGAAATGAAAAACTGTTTTTT. The chain has TRBV3-1 (or the pseudogene TRBV3-2) and TRBJ1-4; D ambiguous. The V gene's germline CDR1 is LGHDT and CDR2 YNNKEL (reference sequence). This CDR3 has 14 residues. The V gene lost 4 bases and the J gene lost 5 bases, with 11 bases spanning the gap.

This clone was recorded a few times. The chain employs TRBV5-6 and TRBJ1-2; the match to TRBD1 covers 10 bases. There are 13 residues in the CDR3. V shed 5 bases, J shed 6 bases, and the junction held 4 bases outside the gene matches. The germline V gene encodes CDR1 SGHDT and CDR2 YYEEEE. The CDR3 coding sequence is TGTGCCAGCAGACTTGACAGGGGGCATGGCTACACCTTC. This gives the protein CASRLDRGHGYTF.

This clone was counted only a few times. This rearrangement joins TRBV5-1 to TRBJ2-7; a possible D gene is TRBD2 (5 bases). Per the germline V gene, CDR1 is SGHRS and CDR2 is YFSETQ. This CDR3 contains 11 residues. Between the trimmed V and J ends, which lost 7 bases and 7 bases, there was a span of 12 bases. The CDR3 here is CASRRGEEQYF. The CDR3, as DNA: TGCGCCAGCCGCCGGGGAGAAGAGCAGTACTTC.